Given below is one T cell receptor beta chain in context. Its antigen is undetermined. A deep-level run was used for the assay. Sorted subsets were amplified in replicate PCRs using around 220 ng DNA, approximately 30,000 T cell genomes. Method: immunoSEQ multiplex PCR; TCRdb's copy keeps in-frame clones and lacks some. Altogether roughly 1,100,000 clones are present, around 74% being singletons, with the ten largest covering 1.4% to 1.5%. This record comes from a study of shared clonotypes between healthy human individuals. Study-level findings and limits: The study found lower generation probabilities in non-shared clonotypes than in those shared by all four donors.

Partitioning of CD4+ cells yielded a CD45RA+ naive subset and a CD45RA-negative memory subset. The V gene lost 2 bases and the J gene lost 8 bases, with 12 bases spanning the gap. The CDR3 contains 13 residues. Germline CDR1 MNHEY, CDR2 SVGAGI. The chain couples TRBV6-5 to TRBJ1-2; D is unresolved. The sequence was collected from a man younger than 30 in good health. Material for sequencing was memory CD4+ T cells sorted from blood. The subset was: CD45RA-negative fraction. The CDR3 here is CASSYIGSEGYTF. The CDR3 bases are TGTGCCAGCAGTTACATAGGCTCGGAGGGCTACACCTTC.